This T cell receptor beta chain was retrieved from a study of PD-1 blockade in classical Hodgkin lymphoma. Study-wide points: Why repertoires differed is undefined; disease activity or prior therapy possibly contributed.

CDR3 length: 14 residues. Between the trimmed V and J ends, which lost 5 bases and 0 bases, there was a span of 10 bases. Germline V gene sequence: CDR1 LNHDA, CDR2 SQIVND (reference sequence). Described time point: cycle 4 day 1 (C4D1), after 6 weeks of nivolumab. The patients all showed relapse after autologous stem cell transplantation, while their brentuximab vedotin exposure varied. The sample holds a few counts of this clone. What it binds is unknown. Some clones are missing from TCRdb's copy, which holds only in-frame ones; the method was immunoSEQ multiplex PCR. The sample consists of 50,000 to 65,000 clones, about 90% of them appearing once.

This TCR came from a human donor with classical Hodgkin lymphoma. This sequence joins TRBV19 and TRBJ1-1; D unclear. Sequences were derived from peripheral blood mononuclear cells (PBMCs), sampled before the fourth cycle of nivolumab. The CDR3 coding sequence is TGTGCCAGTAGTTACCCCGGAATGAACACTGAAGCTTTCTTT. It specifies CASSYPGMNTEAFF.